One sample yielded the 13 T cell receptor beta chains listed below, sequenced in a study of long-term antiretroviral therapy in people with HIV. An immunoSEQ assay, version v3.0, was performed at survey level. Clones were read by immunoSEQ multiplex PCR, and TCRdb kept only the in-frame ones, dropping some. The sample carries 30,000 to 40,000 clones, 94% recorded once. The specimen comprised unsorted PBMCs, sampled 4.1 years after starting antiretroviral therapy. These receptors were taken from a woman between 45 and 65 years old with HIV.

The chain uses TRBV6-6 and TRBJ2-7, with D possibly being TRBD2 (5 bases). Trimming pared 6 bases from V and 0 bases from J, leaving 15 bases between. Germline V lookup: CDR1 MNHNY, CDR2 SVGAGI (reference sequence). The length of the CDR3 is 15 residues. The DNA of the CDR3 is TGTGCCAGCAGCAACTCTGGGGAGAGCTCCTACGAGCAGTACTTC. It encodes CASSNSGESSYEQYF.

The V gene is TRBV7-2, the J gene TRBJ1-2; D is unclear. V was cut by 2 bases and J by 0 bases, with 7 bases left in between. Germline V gene lookup returns CDR1 SGHTA and CDR2 FQGNSA. The CDR3 has 14 amino acids. CDR3 nucleotides: TGTGCCAGCAGCTTATCCCCGACTAACTATGGCTACACCTTC. The encoded protein is CASSLSPTNYGYTF.

This rearrangement joins TRBV5-6 to TRBJ2-7; TRBD2 aligns across 9 bases. The CDR3 sequence is 17 residues long. Looked up from germline, CDR1 is SGHDT and CDR2 is YYEEEE. V lost 1 base to trimming and J lost 1 base; unmatched junction nucleotides: 9. This chain's CDR3 is CASSLLAGVFLSYEQYF. Here the CDR3 DNA reads TGTGCCAGCAGCTTGTTAGCGGGGGTATTCCTATCCTACGAGCAGTACTTC.

The genes are TRBV19 and TRBJ1-1; no reliable D call. The CDR3 spans 14 residues. Trimming removed 3 bases at V and 1 base at J, with 9 bases between. Germline V gene data show CDR1 as LNHDA and CDR2 as SQIVND (reference sequence). CDR3 amino acids: CASSIGPPNTEAFF. CDR3 DNA sequence: TGTGCCAGTAGTATCGGGCCCCCGAACACTGAAGCTTTCTTT.

V and J are TRBV5-1 and TRBJ1-6; 10 bases are shared with TRBD1. CDR3 length equals 16 residues. The J segment lost 7 bases and the V segment lost 3 bases, leaving 7 bases of the junction unmatched. Germline CDR1 is SGHRS and CDR2 is YFSETQ. CDR3 sequence reads: CASSWTGGGENSPLHF. CDR3 bases: TGCGCCAGCAGCTGGACAGGGGGTGGAGAAAATTCACCCCTCCACTTT.

V gene TRBV11-2 combines with J gene TRBJ2-1; 15 bases are shared with TRBD2. Germline assignment: CDR1 SGHAT and CDR2 FQNNGV. This CDR3 has 15 residues. The ends lost 5 bases at V and 8 bases at J; junction bases unmatched: 4. The CDR3 DNA reads TGTGCCAGCAGCCTCGGACTAGCGGGGGGGCATGAGCAGTTCTTC. This translates into CASSLGLAGGHEQFF.

The V and J genes are TRBV9 and TRBJ2-2, with D perhaps TRBD1 or TRBD2 (6 bases each). The CDR3 covers 15 residues. CDR1 and CDR2 from the germline V gene are SGDLS and YYNGEE. Trimming took off 6 bases at V and 4 bases at J, with 16 bases between the two ends. The CDR3 loop reads CASTSEEGGTGELFF. The CDR3 region has the DNA TGTGCCAGCACCTCCGAGGAGGGGGGCACCGGGGAGCTGTTTTTT.

The V call is TRBV5-1, the J call TRBJ2-7; 9 bases align to TRBD1. The CDR3 runs to 13 residues. The junction had 5 bases not matched to a gene; V was cut back by 4 bases and J by 6 bases. Germline lookup yields CDR1 SGHRS and CDR2 YFSETQ. The CDR3 is CASSPTGGSEQYF. The CDR3 DNA reads as TGCGCCAGCAGCCCGACAGGGGGGTCCGAGCAGTACTTC.

V is TRBV30 and J is TRBJ2-5; 9 bases fit TRBD1. The V segment lost 0 bases and the J segment 4 bases; nucleotides outside the gene matches: 6. Germline V gene data show CDR1 as GTSNPN and CDR2 as SVGIG (reference sequence). This CDR3 is 15 amino acids long. Written as DNA, the CDR3 is TGTGCCTGGAGTGTAACATTGACAGGGGGAGAGACCCAGTACTTC. It yields the protein CAWSVTLTGGETQYF.

This chain uses TRBV4-3 with TRBJ1-1; 8 positions agree with TRBD1. Germline CDR1 reads LGHNA; CDR2 reads YSLEER. V was clipped by 0 bases and J by 0 bases; unmatched bases: 3. The CDR3 totals 16 residues. The CDR3 reads CASSQDAGGMNTEAFF. Written as DNA, the CDR3 is TGCGCCAGCAGCCAAGATGCAGGGGGCATGAACACTGAAGCTTTCTTT.

The table lists this clone with a count of one. The rearrangement joins TRBV27 to TRBJ2-2; D possibly corresponds to TRBD2 (5 bases). The CDR3 has 17 amino acids. Trimming shortened V by 4 bases and J by 6 bases, and 21 bases separated the two germline ends. Germline V lookup: CDR1 MNHEY, CDR2 SMNVEV (reference sequence). The CDR3: CASSSYGEGINAGELFF. The CDR3 bases are TGTGCCAGCAGTTCCTACGGGGAAGGGATTAACGCCGGGGAGCTGTTTTTT.

J is TRBJ1-6 and V is TRBV14, with D uncertain. This CDR3 has 14 amino acids. Trimming took 0 bases from V and 6 from J, leaving 6 bases between them. Germline V gene sequence: CDR1 SGHDN, CDR2 FVKESK. The CDR3 protein is CASSQDLANSPLHF. The CDR3 DNA reads TGTGCCAGCAGCCAAGATCTAGCTAATTCACCCCTCCACTTT.

The chain uses TRBV30 and TRBJ2-4, with D possibly TRBD1 on 6 matching bases. Germline-derived CDR1 and CDR2 are GTSNPN and SVGIG (reference sequence). This CDR3 contains 14 residues. Between the trimmed V and J ends, which lost 5 bases and 5 bases, there was a span of 16 bases. CDR3 DNA sequence: TGTGCCTGGTCAGGGGTCCCAGCACAAAACATTCAGTACTTC. Protein product: CAWSGVPAQNIQYF.